The 5 T cell receptor beta chains in this list originate from one sample, sequenced in a study of T cell responses to AZD1222 COVID-19 vaccine. The table came from immunoSEQ multiplex PCR; TCRdb's copy has only in-frame clones and leaves some out. This sample carries some 200,000 clones, approximately 94% of them seen once, and the ten largest clones take less than 4%. This material consisted of peripheral blood, taken 28 days after the second dose of the MenACWY control vaccine. The receptors shown here come from an adult who received the MenACWY meningococcal vaccine as a control.

This sequence joins TRBV25-1 and TRBJ2-7; no firm D call. The length of the CDR3 is 14 residues. The germline V gene encodes CDR1 MGHDK and CDR2 SYGVNS. V lost 1 base and J 3 bases, leaving 10 bases between the germline ends. The CDR3, as DNA: TGTGCCAGCAGTGAATCCGGCAGCTACTACGAGCAGTACTTC. Protein sequence: CASSESGSYYEQYF.

The V call is TRBV29-1, the J call TRBJ1-1, with 7 bases identical to TRBD1. The V gene's germline CDR1 is SQVTM and CDR2 ANQGSEA. The CDR3 is 13 residues long. The DNA of the CDR3 is TGCACTACATCAAAGGGGGCAACCACTGAAGCTTTCTTT. Its translation: CTTSKGATTEAFF.

This clone was picked up one time. The chain uses TRBV28 and TRBJ2-1; no definite D call. This CDR3 has 14 amino acids. Between the trimmed V and J ends, which lost 5 bases and 2 bases, there was a span of 10 bases. Germline assignment: CDR1 MDHEN and CDR2 SYDVKM. CDR3 region: CASSSRGAYNEQFF. The CDR3 coding sequence is TGTGCCAGCAGTAGTCGTGGGGCCTACAATGAGCAGTTCTTC.

This chain joins TRBV11-2 and TRBJ2-1; TRBD2 is a possible D gene (6 bases). V was cut by 5 bases and J by 2 bases, with 19 bases left in between. Germline lookup yields CDR1 SGHAT and CDR2 FQNNGV. The CDR3 covers 17 residues. The CDR3 loop reads CASSPLVGSGTYNEQFF. The CDR3 nucleotides read TGTGCCAGCAGCCCATTAGTGGGTAGCGGAACCTACAATGAGCAGTTCTTC.

This clone was recorded once. The chain has TRBV29-1 and TRBJ2-2, with 7 positions matching TRBD2. The trim removed 6 bases at V and 5 bases at J, leaving 6 bases unmatched. CDR3 length: 13 amino acids. Per the germline V gene, CDR1 is SQVTM and CDR2 is ANQGSEA. As DNA, the CDR3 is TGCAGCGTGAGGGAGGGCCGTACCGGGGAGCTGTTTTTT. Translation gives CSVREGRTGELFF.